These 12 T cell receptor beta chains were sequenced from one sample in a study of CD8 T cells in Susac syndrome. When the RNA was reverse transcribed, random hexamers were used with an input of roughly 0.45 to 1 ug. TCRdb processed the immunoSEQ multiplex PCR reads anew with MiXCR; each CDR3 protein has one entry. The top ten clones hold under 0.095% of a sample with over 150,000 distinct CDR3 sequences, 90% to 95% of them seen once. Sequenced sample: CD4+ T cells from PBMCs. The receptors were gathered from a human donor with multiple sclerosis.

This chain uses TRBV19 with TRBJ2-4, with a tentative D call TRBD2 (6 bases). The CDR3 is 14 amino acids. Trimming took 6 bases from V and 6 from J, leaving 15 bases between them. CDR1 and CDR2 (germline): LNHDA, SQIVND (reference sequence). CDR3 DNA: TGTGCCAGTAGGGGCGGAGGGCTCGGAAACATTCAGTACTTC. Protein sequence: CASRGGGLGNIQYF.

The rearrangement uses TRBV6-5 and TRBJ2-1; either TRBD1 or TRBD2 may supply D (5 bases each). Trimming took off 6 bases at V and 10 bases at J, with 10 bases between the two ends. The CDR3 has 11 amino acids. CDR1 is MNHEY, CDR2 SVGAGI, per germline. CDR3 in amino acids: CASRTWDEQFF. The CDR3 bases are TGTGCCAGCAGAACATGGGACGAGCAGTTCTTC.

V gene TRBV20-1 combines with J gene TRBJ2-1, with D perhaps matching TRBD1 or TRBD2 (5 bases each). CDR1 DFQATT and CDR2 SNEGSKA come from the germline V gene (reference sequence). CDR3 length equals 15 residues. The V gene lost 3 bases and the J gene lost 10 bases, with 22 bases spanning the gap. CDR3 residues: CSARGVRGRSDEQFF. In nucleotides, the CDR3 is TGCAGTGCTAGGGGGGTACGGGGTAGAAGTGACGAGCAGTTCTTC.

The V call is TRBV6-1, the J call TRBJ2-5; 14 bases align to TRBD2. From germline, CDR1 is MNHNS and CDR2 SASEGT. This CDR3 contains 17 residues. V trimming: 7 bases; J trimming: 0 bases; junction bases outside the gene matches: 7. The CDR3 region is CASMGLAGALYQETQYF. CDR3 coding DNA: TGTGCCAGCATGGGACTAGCGGGAGCGTTGTACCAAGAGACCCAGTACTTC.

The rearrangement uses TRBV12-5 and TRBJ2-4, with D possibly TRBD2 on 5 matching bases. The V and J ends lost 2 bases and 8 bases respectively, with 10 bases between them. Germline V gives CDR1 LGHNT, CDR2 FRNRAP. The CDR3 is made up of 13 amino acids. The CDR3 protein is CASGLWAEDIQYF. The CDR3 DNA is TGTGCTAGTGGTTTGTGGGCGGAGGACATTCAGTACTTC. Drawing the rest from reference TRBV12-5 and TRBJ2-4, the complete variable domain is DARVTQTPRHKVTEMGQEVTMRCQPILGHNTVFWYRQTMMQGLELLAYFRNRAPLDDSGMPKDRFSAEMPDATLATLKIQPSEPRDSAVYFCASGLWAEDIQYFGAGTRLSVL.

This clonotype was seen once. The chain uses TRBV29-1 and TRBJ2-1, with D uncertain. V was pared by 1 base and J by 7 bases, with 8 bases between. The CDR3 sequence is 12 residues long. Germline CDR1 reads SQVTM; CDR2 reads ANQGSEA. The chain's CDR3 is CSVEAPWNEQFF. As DNA, the CDR3 is TGCAGCGTTGAAGCACCCTGGAATGAGCAGTTCTTC.

The rearrangement links TRBV2 to TRBJ2-6; D is perhaps TRBD1 (6 bases). The CDR3 is 14 amino acids. The ends were cut back, 5 bases at V and 2 bases at J, with 7 bases in the middle. CDR1 SNHLY and CDR2 FYNNEI come from the germline V gene. The CDR3 spells CASSNRAGANVLTF. CDR3 nucleotide sequence: TGTGCCAGCAGTAACAGGGCTGGGGCCAACGTCCTGACTTTC.

The chain employs TRBV5-1 and TRBJ2-1, with 11 bases lining up with TRBD2. There are 13 residues in the CDR3. Germline V gene sequence: CDR1 SGHRS, CDR2 YFSETQ. Trimming removed 3 bases from V and 9 bases from J; junction bases left unmatched: 2. CDR3 sequence: CASSSTSGSEQFF. The CDR3 DNA sequence: TGCGCCAGCAGCTCAACTAGCGGGAGTGAGCAGTTCTTC.

The chain combines TRBV4-2 with TRBJ2-7; 7 bases align to TRBD1. The CDR3 extends over 15 amino acids. Germline CDR1 reads LGHNA; CDR2 reads YNFKEQ. V was pared by 4 bases and J by 2 bases, with 8 bases of the junction left unmatched. CDR3 DNA: TGTGCCAGCAGCCTTAGGGACAGCATTACCTACGAGCAGTACTTC. Its translation is CASSLRDSITYEQYF.

The chain combines TRBV15 with TRBJ2-2, with unresolved D. Trimming stripped 5 bases from V and 0 bases from J, with 10 bases between. The CDR3 totals 15 residues. CDR1 is LNHNV and CDR2 is YYDKDF in the germline V gene (reference sequence). As DNA, the CDR3 is TGTGCCACCAGCCCCAGAGGAACGAACACCGGGGAGCTGTTTTTT. Amino acid sequence: CATSPRGTNTGELFF.

The rearrangement links TRBV7-9 to TRBJ1-4, with D unclear. The CDR3 sequence is 14 residues long. Germline CDR1 reads SEHNR; CDR2 reads FQNEAQ (reference sequence). The V end was cut by 1 base, the J end by 6 bases, with 9 bases between. The CDR3 protein is CASSLDLPHEKLFF. The DNA of the CDR3 is TGTGCCAGCAGCTTAGACCTTCCTCATGAAAAACTGTTTTTT.

The chain combines TRBV29-1 with TRBJ1-2, with no clear D. Trimming stripped 0 bases from V and 5 bases from J, with 13 bases between. The CDR3 spans 14 residues. CDR1 is SQVTM and CDR2 is ANQGSEA in the germline V gene. CDR3 loop: CSVEDPRLGYGYTF. DNA of the CDR3: TGCAGCGTTGAAGATCCCAGGTTAGGGTATGGCTACACCTTC. Variable domain in full (rest from reference TRBV29-1 and TRBJ1-2): SAVISQKPSRDICQRGTSLTIQCQVDSQVTMMFWYRQQPGQSLTLIATANQGSEATYESGFVIDKFPISRPNLTFSTLTVSNMSPEDSSIYLCSVEDPRLGYGYTFGSGTRLTVV.